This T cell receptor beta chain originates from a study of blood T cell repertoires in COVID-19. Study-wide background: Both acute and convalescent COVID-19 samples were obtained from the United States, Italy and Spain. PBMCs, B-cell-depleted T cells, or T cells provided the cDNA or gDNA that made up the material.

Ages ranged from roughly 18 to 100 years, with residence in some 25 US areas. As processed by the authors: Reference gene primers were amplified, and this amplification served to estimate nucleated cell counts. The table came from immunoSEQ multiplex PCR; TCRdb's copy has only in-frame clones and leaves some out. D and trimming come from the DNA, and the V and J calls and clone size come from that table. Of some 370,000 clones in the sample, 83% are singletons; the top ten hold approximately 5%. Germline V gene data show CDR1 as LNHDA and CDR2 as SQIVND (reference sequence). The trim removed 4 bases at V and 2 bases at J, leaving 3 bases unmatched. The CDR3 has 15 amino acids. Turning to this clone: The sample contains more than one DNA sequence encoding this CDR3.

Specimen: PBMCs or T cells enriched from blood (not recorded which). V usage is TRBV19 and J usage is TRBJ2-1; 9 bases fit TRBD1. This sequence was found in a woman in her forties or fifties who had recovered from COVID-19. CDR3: CASSTGQGPYNEQFF. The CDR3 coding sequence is TGTGCCAGTAGTACCGGACAGGGGCCCTACAATGAGCAGTTCTTC.